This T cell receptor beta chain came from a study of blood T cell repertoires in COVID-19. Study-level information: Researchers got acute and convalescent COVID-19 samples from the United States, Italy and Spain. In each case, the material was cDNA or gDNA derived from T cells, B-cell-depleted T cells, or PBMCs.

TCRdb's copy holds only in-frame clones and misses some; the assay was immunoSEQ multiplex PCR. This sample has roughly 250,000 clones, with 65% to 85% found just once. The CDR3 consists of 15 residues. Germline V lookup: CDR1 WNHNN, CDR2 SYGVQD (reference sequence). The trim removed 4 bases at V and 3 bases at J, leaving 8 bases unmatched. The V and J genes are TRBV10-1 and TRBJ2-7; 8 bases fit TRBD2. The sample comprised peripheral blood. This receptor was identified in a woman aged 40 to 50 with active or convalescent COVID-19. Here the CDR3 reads CASSGLRGGLYEQYF. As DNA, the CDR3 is TGCGCCAGCAGTGGTCTTCGGGGGGGCCTCTACGAGCAGTACTTC.